Each of the 18 T cell receptor beta chains below was sequenced from the same sample in a study of regulatory T cells in long-lasting Graves disease. Construction of TCR beta libraries relied on iRepertoire HTBI primers and on Arm-PCR targeting CDR3 regions. TCRdb reprocessed the multiplex PCR reads with MiXCR, giving one entry per CDR3 protein. The sample holds 350,000 to 500,000 distinct CDR3 sequences; under 25% are singletons and the top ten take roughly an eighth. Time point defined: persistent/refractory GD, antithyroid drugs over 5 years with positive TRAb. PBMC-extracted RNA yielded the TCR library. The sample consisted of peripheral blood mononuclear cells (PBMCs), taken when the disease was refractory, from a patient treated with antithyroid drugs. These receptors all stem from a female donor with Graves disease.

This clonotype was counted many times. The V and J genes are TRBV6-1 and TRBJ2-4; the D gene is possibly TRBD1 (5 bases). V was pared by 7 bases and J by 5 bases, with 15 bases between. This CDR3 contains 14 residues. CDR1 MNHNS and CDR2 SASEGT come from the germline V gene. The CDR3 sequence is CASTQLRGQNIQYF. As DNA, the CDR3 is TGTGCCAGCACCCAACTAAGGGGTCAAAACATTCAGTACTTC.

This clonotype was seen many times. The chain has TRBV6-9 and TRBJ2-5; possible D gene TRBD1, 6 bases. Germline CDR1 and CDR2: MNHGY and SVAAGI. Trimming left V 3 bases short and J 4 bases short, with 12 bases between. The CDR3 has 14 residues. The CDR3 DNA reads as TGTGCCAGCAGTTACCCCGGACAGTTAGAGACCCAGTACTTC. Translated, it gives CASSYPGQLETQYF.

This chain links TRBV30 with TRBJ1-1; D possibly corresponds to TRBD1 (6 bases). Trimming pared 2 bases from V and 4 bases from J, leaving 14 bases between. This CDR3 is 14 amino acids long. Germline V CDR1 and CDR2: GTSNPN, SVGIG (reference sequence). Here the CDR3 reads CAWSLGQGTTEAFF. CDR3 nucleotides: TGTGCCTGGAGTTTAGGTCAGGGGACCACTGAAGCTTTCTTT.

The table lists this clonotype with many counts. V and J are TRBV28 and TRBJ2-2; D uncertain. The CDR3 runs 15 residues. The V and J ends lost 6 bases and 6 bases respectively, with 17 bases between them. Per germline, CDR1 MDHEN and CDR2 SYDVKM. The CDR3: CASSQPDWDPGELFF. CDR3 sequence (DNA): TGTGCCAGCAGCCAACCAGATTGGGATCCCGGGGAGCTGTTTTTT.

This clonotype was observed many times. This chain links TRBV28 with TRBJ1-5; D gene uncertain. From germline, CDR1 is MDHEN and CDR2 SYDVKM. CDR3 length equals 11 residues. With 6 bases removed from V and 11 bases from J, the gap between germline ends came to 11 bases. The CDR3 reads CASSLSPTQHF. The DNA for the CDR3 is TGTGCCAGCAGCCTTAGTCCGACCCAGCATTTT.

The CDR3 DNA sequence: TGTGCCAGCAGTTACTCTACAGGACCTAGCGGATACAATGAGCAGTTCTTC. This translates into CASSYSTGPSGYNEQFF. The chain links TRBV6-2 or TRBV6-3 to TRBJ2-1; TRBD2 matches at 7 bases. The CDR3 has 17 amino acids. The V and J ends lost 0 bases and 4 bases, in that order; junction bases with no gene match: 9. Germline CDR1 MNHEY, CDR2 SVGEGT.

The chain carries TRBV7-2 and TRBJ2-6, with D possibly being TRBD1 (5 bases). The CDR3 length is 16 residues. Germline lookup yields CDR1 SGHTA and CDR2 FQGNSA. V lost 7 bases to trimming and J lost 4 bases, with 17 bases between them. CDR3 DNA sequence: TGTGCCAGCACGAAGACAGTCTCTGAGGGGGCCAACGTCCTGACTTTC. As protein: CASTKTVSEGANVLTF.

This clonotype was observed many times. V and J are TRBV6-1 and TRBJ2-7, with TRBD2 matching 11 bases. The V segment lost 5 bases and the J segment 4 bases; nucleotides outside the gene matches: 10. Germline V gene data show CDR1 as MNHNS and CDR2 as SASEGT. The CDR3 runs 16 residues. Written as DNA, the CDR3 is TGTGCCAGCAGTCCTGGACTAGCGGGTTTTACTTACGAGCAGTACTTC. Its protein is CASSPGLAGFTYEQYF.

This clonotype turned up a few times. The rearrangement joins TRBV20-1 to TRBJ1-6, with TRBD1 matching 8 bases. Trimming took 3 bases from V and 9 from J; bases not matched to a gene: 7. CDR1 and CDR2 from the germline V gene are DFQATT and SNEGSKA (reference sequence). The CDR3 loop spans 14 amino acids. The DNA for the CDR3 is TGCAGTGCTAGGACAGGGGAGGGGATTTCACCCCTCCACTTT. Translated, it gives CSARTGEGISPLHF.

This chain joins TRBV11-2 and TRBJ2-7; TRBD2 matches 13 bases. The trim removed 3 bases at V and 3 bases at J, leaving 2 bases unmatched. CDR3 length: 15 residues. Germline CDR1 reads SGHAT; CDR2 reads FQNNGV. The CDR3 DNA reads as TGTGCCAGCAGCTTGTGGACTAGCGGGAGCTACGAGCAGTACTTC. Translation: CASSLWTSGSYEQYF.

In the case of this clonotype: The junction does not match germline at one end; this may be a read error. This sequence joins TRBV11-2 and TRBJ2-5; 8 positions agree with TRBD2. The CDR3 is made up of 14 amino acids. Germline loops: CDR1 SGHAT, CDR2 FQNNGV. CDR3 coding DNA: TGTGCCAGCAGCTTAGCTGCGGGAGGAGAGGCCCAGTACTTC. This sequence encodes CASSLAAGGEAQYF.

This clonotype turned up a few times. The rearrangement uses TRBV7-6 and TRBJ2-2; perhaps D is TRBD1 or TRBD2 (6 bases each). The CDR3 sequence is 15 residues long. Trimming pared 3 bases from V and 5 bases from J, leaving 13 bases between. Germline V lookup: CDR1 SGHVS, CDR2 FNYEAQ. CDR3 coding DNA: TGTGCCAGCAGCTTTGTCTCGGGGGCGACCGGGGAGCTGTTTTTT. This codes for CASSFVSGATGELFF.

This clonotype was counted at least ten times. In DNA form, the CDR3 reads TGTGCCAGCAGTTTAAATCAGGGGAATGAAAAACTGTTTTTT. Translated: CASSLNQGNEKLFF. The chain recombines TRBV12-3 or TRBV12-4 with TRBJ1-4, with a possible D match to TRBD1 (6 bases). This CDR3 is 14 amino acids long. The V gene lost 2 bases and the J gene lost 5 bases, with 9 bases spanning the gap.

Of note for this clonotype: Being one base from a much bigger clone, this may be a read error. This chain uses TRBV6-1 with TRBJ2-7, with D perhaps matching TRBD2 (5 bases). This CDR3 is built from 14 residues. CDR1 is MNHNS, CDR2 SASEGT, per germline. CDR3 protein: CACSVGLSSYEQYF. The DNA for the CDR3 is TGTGCCTGCAGTGTCGGACTGAGCTCCTACGAGCAGTACTTC.

This clonotype was counted ten times or more. V gene TRBV28 combines with J gene TRBJ2-7; 8 bases match TRBD1. The CDR3 is made up of 14 amino acids. The germline gives CDR1 MDHEN, CDR2 SYDVKM. The junction had 4 bases not matched to a gene; V was cut back by 5 bases and J by 1 base. CDR3 nucleotides: TGTGCCAGCAGTGGGGACAGGTCTTCCTACGAGCAGTACTTC. Protein: CASSGDRSSYEQYF.

The genes are TRBV7-6 and TRBJ2-2; TRBD1 agrees at 11 bases. The germline V gene has CDR1 SGHVS and CDR2 FNYEAQ. The CDR3 has 15 amino acids. The V and J ends lost 3 bases and 6 bases, in that order; junction bases with no gene match: 3. In DNA form, the CDR3 reads TGTGCCAGCAGCTTTCGGGGACAGGGGGCCGGGGAGCTGTTTTTT. Its translation: CASSFRGQGAGELFF.

This clonotype was seen ten or more times. This chain connects TRBV28 to TRBJ2-7; 7 bases agree with TRBD1. V shed 6 bases, J shed 3 bases, and the junction held 14 bases outside the gene matches. The CDR3 is 16 residues long. The germline V gene has CDR1 MDHEN and CDR2 SYDVKM. This CDR3 reads CASRETKGQPYYEQYF. CDR3 bases: TGTGCCAGCAGGGAAACCAAGGGACAGCCTTACTACGAGCAGTACTTC. Using reference TRBV28 and TRBJ2-7 for the parts outside the CDR3, the full variable domain is DVKVTQSSRYLVKRTGEKVFLECVQDMDHENMFWYRQDPGLGLRLIYFSYDVKMKEKGDIPEGYSVSREKKERFSLILESASTNQTSMYLCASRETKGQPYYEQYFGPGTRLTVT.

This clonotype was observed many times. The chain uses TRBV20-1 and TRBJ2-7, with 8 bases identical to TRBD2. The CDR3 loop spans 14 amino acids. J gave up 5 bases and V 3 bases, and 9 bases lay outside the gene matches. Germline V gene sequence: CDR1 DFQATT, CDR2 SNEGSKA (reference sequence). In DNA, the CDR3 is TGCAGTGCTAGGACTAGCGCCTACGATAACGAGCAGTACTTC. Translating gives CSARTSAYDNEQYF.